The 32 T cell receptor beta chains below come from one sample, sequenced in a study of cytotoxic CD8 clonotypes in ibrutinib-treated CLL. Using immunoSEQ multiplex PCR, the repertoire was profiled, and TCRdb retains in-frame clones only, with some absent. The profile shows some 150,000 clones, more than 75% of them singletons. Sequencing was performed on PBMCs, taken after 36 months of ibrutinib treatment. The receptors shown here come from a human donor with chronic lymphocytic leukemia.

DNA for the CDR3: TGTGGCGTGGGACAGGGAGTAAATCAGCCCCAGCATTTT. The encoded protein is CGVGQGVNQPQHF. The chain is built from TRBV10-3 and TRBJ1-5, with 9 bases lining up with TRBD1. Germline CDR1 and CDR2: ENHRY and SYGVKD. This CDR3 is built from 13 residues.

This chain joins TRBV4-1 and TRBJ1-1; D ambiguous. With 3 bases removed from V and 4 bases from J, the gap between germline ends came to 18 bases. Germline-derived CDR1 and CDR2 are MGHRA and YSYEKL. The CDR3 spans 16 residues. The CDR3 here is CASSHLGREVSTEAFF. The CDR3 nucleotides are TGCGCCAGCAGCCACCTAGGGAGGGAAGTGAGCACTGAAGCTTTCTTT.

The chain uses TRBV18 and TRBJ1-6, with 12 positions matching TRBD1. Trimming removed 2 bases from V and 7 bases from J; junction bases left unmatched: 6. This CDR3 is 17 amino acids long. Germline V gene lookup returns CDR1 KGHSH and CDR2 LQKENI. The CDR3 here is CASSPSGQGAGNSPLHF. In DNA, the CDR3 is TGTGCCAGCTCACCATCGGGACAGGGGGCGGGAAATTCACCCCTCCACTTT.

The chain is built from TRBV5-4 and TRBJ2-3; D is uncertain. With 1 base removed from V and 1 base from J, the gap between germline ends came to 7 bases. There are 14 residues in the CDR3. Germline CDR1 is SGHNT and CDR2 is YYREEE (reference sequence). This chain's CDR3 is CASSLFGGTDTQYF. In DNA, the CDR3 is TGTGCCAGCAGCTTGTTTGGGGGCACAGATACGCAGTATTTT.

This chain links TRBV28 with TRBJ2-7; D gene ambiguous. The ends were cut back, 2 bases at V and 0 bases at J, with 8 bases in the middle. The CDR3 extends over 14 amino acids. Germline V lookup: CDR1 MDHEN, CDR2 SYDVKM. The CDR3 nucleotides are TGTGCCAGCAGTTTACGGCAGGTCTCCTACGAGCAGTACTTC. Protein product: CASSLRQVSYEQYF.

This clone was counted only a few times. The genes are TRBV14 and TRBJ1-2; D gene uncertain. Germline V gene lookup returns CDR1 SGHDN and CDR2 FVKESK. This CDR3 has 16 amino acids. V was pared by 2 bases and J by 3 bases, with 16 bases between. This chain's CDR3 is CASSQFVGVGDYGYTF. In DNA, the CDR3 is TGTGCCAGCAGCCAATTTGTGGGTGTAGGCGACTATGGCTACACCTTC. The entire variable domain, with the rest obtained from reference TRBV14 and TRBJ1-2, is as follows: EAGVTQFPSHSVIEKGQTVTLRCDPISGHDNLYWYRRVMGKEIKFLLHFVKESKQDESGMPNNRFLAERTGGTYSTLKVQPAELEDSGVYFCASSQFVGVGDYGYTFGSGTRLTVV.

This chain uses TRBV6-5 with TRBJ2-7; D tentatively fits TRBD1 or TRBD2 (5 bases each). V was trimmed by 5 bases and J by 2 bases, leaving 13 bases between them. The CDR3 covers 14 residues. Germline V gene lookup returns CDR1 MNHEY and CDR2 SVGAGI. The CDR3 region is CASSASPGPYEQYF. CDR3 sequence (DNA): TGTGCCAGCAGTGCGAGTCCGGGGCCCTACGAGCAGTACTTC.

The chain carries TRBV7-8 and TRBJ2-3; D not certain. Trimming stripped 1 base from V and 0 bases from J, with 17 bases between. Germline CDR1 is SGHVS and CDR2 is FQNEAQ. The CDR3 is 18 residues long. Written as DNA, the CDR3 is TGTGCCAGCAGCTTAGAGTCTGGAGTCACTTGGAGCACAGATACGCAGTATTTT. Its translation is CASSLESGVTWSTDTQYF.

This clone has only a few counts. The chain has TRBV4-1 and TRBJ2-1; the D is unclear. CDR3 length: 11 residues. The V and J ends lost 1 base and 7 bases respectively, with 2 bases between them. Germline CDR1 is MGHRA and CDR2 is YSYEKL. Here the CDR3 DNA reads TGCGCCAGCAGCCAAGTTAATGAGCAGTTCTTC. Translation: CASSQVNEQFF.

The genes are TRBV5-4 and TRBJ2-3; D may correspond to TRBD1 or TRBD2 (6 bases each). V lost 4 bases and J lost 3, with 12 bases in between. This CDR3 contains 14 residues. Germline V lookup: CDR1 SGHNT, CDR2 YYREEE (reference sequence). The chain's CDR3 is CASSPGGPTDTQYF. CDR3 DNA: TGTGCCAGCAGCCCTGGGGGGCCGACAGATACGCAGTATTTT.

J is TRBJ1-2 and V is TRBV15; D not resolved. Trimming stripped 0 bases from V and 3 bases from J, with 14 bases between. The CDR3 totals 16 residues. Germline V gene sequence: CDR1 LNHNV, CDR2 YYDKDF (reference sequence). CDR3 protein: CATSRDSVMGDYGYTF. CDR3 DNA sequence: TGTGCCACCAGCAGAGATTCTGTGATGGGTGACTATGGCTACACCTTC.

The chain links TRBV29-1 to TRBJ2-7; possibly TRBD1 for D (5 bases). V was trimmed by 7 bases and J by 2 bases, leaving 15 bases between them. The CDR3 contains 13 residues. The germline V gene encodes CDR1 SQVTM and CDR2 ANQGSEA. CDR3 sequence reads: CSAGKGPAYEQYF. DNA of the CDR3: TGCAGCGCCGGCAAGGGGCCTGCCTACGAGCAGTACTTC.

The chain combines TRBV7-6 with TRBJ2-2; TRBD1 agrees at 7 bases. The CDR3 loop spans 15 amino acids. CDR1 is SGHVS, CDR2 FNYEAQ, per germline. V was pared by 4 bases and J by 4 bases, with 6 bases of the junction left unmatched. The CDR3 sequence: CASSSGTVSTGELFF. The CDR3, as DNA: TGTGCCAGCAGCTCCGGGACAGTATCCACCGGGGAGCTGTTTTTT.

This sequence joins TRBV23-1 and TRBJ1-5; the D gene is possibly TRBD1 (5 bases). TRBV23-1 is recorded as an ORF, its role being uncertain. The V end was cut by 1 base, the J end by 4 bases, with 14 bases between. This CDR3 region has 16 residues. The CDR3 loop is CASSQFLVWGNQPQHF. The CDR3 region has the DNA TGCGCCAGCAGTCAATTTCTGGTCTGGGGGAATCAGCCCCAGCATTTT.

The DNA of the CDR3 is TGCGCCAGCAGCCCCCGGGACAGGTGGAATGGCTACACCTTC. Amino acid sequence: CASSPRDRWNGYTF. The chain links TRBV4-1 to TRBJ1-2; 8 bases match TRBD1. V shed 4 bases and J 6 bases; nucleotides not matched to a gene: 7. This CDR3 comprises 14 residues. Germline V CDR1 and CDR2: MGHRA, YSYEKL.

The rearrangement joins TRBV27 to TRBJ1-2; weak D call: TRBD1 (5 bases). With 8 bases removed from V and 1 base from J, the gap between germline ends came to 17 bases. Germline CDR1 reads MNHEY; CDR2 reads SMNVEV (reference sequence). CDR3 length: 15 amino acids. DNA of the CDR3: TGTGCCAGCCGGGGCACTAGTCAGGTTAACTATGGCTACACCTTC. Protein: CASRGTSQVNYGYTF.

V gene TRBV28 combines with J gene TRBJ2-7; 9 bases agree with TRBD2. CDR3 length equals 17 residues. The V gene's germline CDR1 is MDHEN and CDR2 SYDVKM. With 1 base clipped from V and 6 bases from J, the junction kept 13 bases outside the gene matches. This CDR3 is CASSLYLGGGAGAEQYF. Here the CDR3 DNA reads TGTGCCAGCAGTTTATACCTGGGCGGGGGGGCTGGCGCCGAGCAGTACTTC. Using reference TRBV28 and TRBJ2-7 for the parts outside the CDR3, the full variable domain is DVKVTQSSRYLVKRTGEKVFLECVQDMDHENMFWYRQDPGLGLRLIYFSYDVKMKEKGDIPEGYSVSREKKERFSLILESASTNQTSMYLCASSLYLGGGAGAEQYFGPGTRLTVT.

Of note for this clone: The sample contains more than one DNA sequence encoding this CDR3. The rearrangement links TRBV6-5 to TRBJ1-5, with TRBD1 as a possible D gene (6 bases). The CDR3 totals 14 residues. Germline lookup yields CDR1 MNHEY and CDR2 SVGAGI. V was trimmed by 4 bases and J by 2 bases, leaving 9 bases between them. The CDR3 region is CASSLQGGNQPQHF. CDR3 coding DNA: TGTGCCAGCAGTTTACAGGGTGGCAATCAGCCCCAGCATTTT.

The chain uses TRBV5-5 and TRBJ1-1, with D maybe TRBD1 (6 bases). Germline assignment: CDR1 SGHKS and CDR2 YYEKEE (reference sequence). Trimming took 7 bases from V and 0 from J, leaving 13 bases between them. The CDR3 length is 14 residues. CDR3 nucleotide sequence: TGTGCCAGCCTGGACAGTCTCATGAACACTGAAGCTTTCTTT. Protein sequence: CASLDSLMNTEAFF.

The chain carries TRBV2 and TRBJ2-7; D is uncertain. The V end was cut by 3 bases, the J end by 4 bases, with 13 bases between. Germline lookup yields CDR1 SNHLY and CDR2 FYNNEI. The CDR3 consists of 14 residues. In nucleotides, the CDR3 is TGTGCCAGCAGTGACGAGTTAGGGAAATACGAGCAGTACTTC. The encoded protein is CASSDELGKYEQYF.

Remarks on this clone: Other DNA sequences in this sample translate to the same CDR3. The gene calls are TRBV9 and TRBJ2-1, with 12 bases that match TRBD2. The CDR3 has 15 amino acids. J lost 6 bases, V lost 3 bases, and 4 bases had no gene match. Germline V gene sequence: CDR1 SGDLS, CDR2 YYNGEE. CDR3 amino acids: CASSETSGRGNEQFF. CDR3 in DNA: TGTGCCAGCAGCGAGACTAGCGGGAGAGGCAATGAGCAGTTCTTC. Filled out from reference TRBV9 and TRBJ2-1, the complete variable domain reads DSGVTQTPKHLITATGQRVTLRCSPRSGDLSVYWYQQSLDQGLQFLIQYYNGEERAKGNILERFSAQQFPDLHSELNLSSLELGDSALYFCASSETSGRGNEQFFGPGTRLTVL.

The chain has TRBV10-3 and TRBJ1-5; 8 bases map to TRBD1. Germline V CDR1 and CDR2: ENHRY, SYGVKD. The ends lost 3 bases at V and 7 bases at J; junction bases unmatched: 2. This CDR3 comprises 13 residues. CDR3 DNA: TGTGCCATCAGTGACAGGGGGCAACAGCCCCAGCATTTT. It codes for CAISDRGQQPQHF.

The rearrangement joins TRBV5-1 to TRBJ1-4; the D is unclear. Trimming left V 4 bases short and J 3 bases short, with 4 bases between. This CDR3 contains 12 residues. Germline assignment: CDR1 SGHRS and CDR2 YFSETQ. The CDR3 here is CASSTANEKLFF. The DNA for the CDR3 is TGCGCCAGCAGCACAGCTAATGAAAAACTGTTTTTT.

This clone was counted between two and nine times. V usage is TRBV4-1 and J usage is TRBJ1-1, with D possibly being TRBD1 (6 bases). The CDR3 runs to 13 residues. In germline, CDR1 is MGHRA, CDR2 YSYEKL. V lost 4 bases and J 4 bases, leaving 10 bases between the germline ends. CDR3 amino acids: CASSLQGSTEAFF. As DNA, the CDR3 is TGCGCCAGCAGCCTACAGGGTAGCACTGAAGCTTTCTTT.

The V call is TRBV11-2, the J call TRBJ1-1, with no clear D. The germline V and J ends were trimmed by 1 base and 7 bases, with 13 bases remaining between them. Germline CDR1 SGHAT, CDR2 FQNNGV. There are 14 residues in the CDR3. The CDR3 sequence is CASSLGPGTDEAFF. The CDR3 nucleotides read TGTGCCAGCAGCTTAGGACCGGGAACGGATGAAGCTTTCTTT.

The V and J genes are TRBV19 and TRBJ1-1; D not certain. The V gene lost 4 bases and the J gene lost 4 bases, with 13 bases spanning the gap. Germline values: CDR1 LNHDA, CDR2 SQIVND (reference sequence). The CDR3 has 14 residues. The CDR3 loop is CASSNPRAGTEAFF. The CDR3, as DNA: TGTGCCAGTAGTAACCCGAGGGCGGGCACTGAAGCTTTCTTT.

In its sample, this clone was seen a few times. The rearrangement joins TRBV19 to TRBJ1-2; the D is unclear. The CDR3 is made up of 14 amino acids. The germline V gene encodes CDR1 LNHDA and CDR2 SQIVND (reference sequence). Trimming pared 7 bases from V and 4 bases from J, leaving 16 bases between. DNA of the CDR3: TGTGCCAGTAACCGCGGAACCCTCCCCTATGGCTACACCTTC. Its translation is CASNRGTLPYGYTF.

The chain is built from TRBV18 and TRBJ1-2; D might be TRBD1 (5 bases). CDR1 and CDR2 (germline): KGHSH, LQKENI. Trimming took off 2 bases at V and 3 bases at J, with 13 bases between the two ends. The length of the CDR3 is 15 residues. The CDR3 DNA reads as TGTGCCAGCTCACCAACAGGCGTCCATTACTATGGCTACACCTTC. This gives the protein CASSPTGVHYYGYTF. Combining the CDR3 with reference TRBV18 and TRBJ1-2 gives the whole variable domain NAGVMQNPRHLVRRRGQEARLRCSPMKGHSHVYWYRQLPEEGLKFMVYLQKENIIDESGMPKERFSAEFPKEGPSILRIQQVVRGDSAAYFCASSPTGVHYYGYTFGSGTRLTVV.

The J gene is TRBJ1-3, the V gene TRBV9; D not resolved. The CDR3 spans 16 residues. Trimming cost V 4 bases and J 0 bases, with 14 bases left between them. Germline loops: CDR1 SGDLS, CDR2 YYNGEE. The CDR3 region is CASSLGLRDSGNTIYF. The DNA for the CDR3 is TGTGCCAGCAGCCTAGGCCTGAGGGACTCTGGAAACACCATATATTTT. The variable domain in full, completed from reference TRBV9 and TRBJ1-3, reads DSGVTQTPKHLITATGQRVTLRCSPRSGDLSVYWYQQSLDQGLQFLIQYYNGEERAKGNILERFSAQQFPDLHSELNLSSLELGDSALYFCASSLGLRDSGNTIYFGEGSWLTVV.

The J gene is TRBJ1-1, the V gene TRBV5-1; D ambiguous. Looked up from germline, CDR1 is SGHRS and CDR2 is YFSETQ. Trimming took off 0 bases at V and 6 bases at J, with 21 bases between the two ends. The CDR3 is made up of 17 amino acids. CDR3 nucleotides: TGCGCCAGCAGCTTGGCCCTCGCCAATCTGCGGTCTGCTGAAGCTTTCTTT. This encodes CASSLALANLRSAEAFF.

The chain recombines TRBV6-5 with TRBJ2-5; TRBD2 is a possible D gene (5 bases). The V and J ends lost 0 bases and 5 bases respectively, with 10 bases between them. CDR1 is MNHEY, CDR2 SVGAGI, per germline. The CDR3 runs 14 residues. CDR3 in amino acids: CASSYSTGYETQYF. Written as DNA, the CDR3 is TGTGCCAGCAGTTACTCGACGGGGTACGAGACCCAGTACTTC.

The V gene is TRBV5-1, the J gene TRBJ2-7; D is undetermined. The CDR3 is 13 residues long. Trimming removed 4 bases at V and 2 bases at J, with 10 bases between. Per germline, CDR1 SGHRS and CDR2 YFSETQ. CDR3 coding DNA: TGCGCCAGCAGCCCGATCAGACCCTACGAGCAGTACTTC. The encoded protein is CASSPIRPYEQYF.